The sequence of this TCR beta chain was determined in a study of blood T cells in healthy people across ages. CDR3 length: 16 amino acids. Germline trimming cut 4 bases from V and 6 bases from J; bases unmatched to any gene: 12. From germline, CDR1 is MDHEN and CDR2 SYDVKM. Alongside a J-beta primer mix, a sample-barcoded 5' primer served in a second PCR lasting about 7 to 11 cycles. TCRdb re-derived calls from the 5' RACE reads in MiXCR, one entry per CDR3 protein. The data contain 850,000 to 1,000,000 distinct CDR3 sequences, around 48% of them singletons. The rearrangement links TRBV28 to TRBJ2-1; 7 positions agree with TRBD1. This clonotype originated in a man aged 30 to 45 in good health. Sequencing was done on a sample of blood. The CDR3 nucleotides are TGTGCCAGCAGTTCCCCCGGGGACAGACTTACCAATGAGCAGTTCTTC. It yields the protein CASSSPGDRLTNEQFF.